What follows are 4 T cell receptor beta chains derived from one specimen sequenced in a study of T cells in Graves' hyperthyroidism and ophthalmopathy. The CDR3 regions of TCR beta were amplified from RNA transcripts. Carried out on the TCR CDR3, a first-round RT-PCR used the HTBI primer set. TCRdb processed the multiplex PCR reads anew with MiXCR; each CDR3 protein has one entry. The table shows 530,000 or so distinct CDR3 sequences, with approximately 25% occurring only once. Sequenced sample: blood. The receptors were gathered from a woman aged 25 to 39 with Graves' ophthalmopathy.

There are many counts of this clonotype. The chain couples TRBV12-3 or TRBV12-4 to TRBJ1-2; unclear D gene. Deletions cut 7 bases from V and 1 base from J, with 10 bases between. The CDR3 has 13 amino acids. The CDR3 region is CASNGRDNYGYTF. CDR3 coding DNA: TGTGCCAGCAACGGGCGGGATAACTATGGCTACACCTTC.

This clonotype came up many times. This rearrangement joins TRBV19 to TRBJ1-1, with a tentative D call TRBD1 (5 bases). Germline values: CDR1 LNHDA, CDR2 SQIVND (reference sequence). The V and J ends lost 10 bases and 3 bases respectively, with 15 bases between them. This CDR3 region has 13 residues. CDR3 coding DNA: TGTGCCACTAACGTCGGGGCGCACACTGAAGCTTTCTTT. Protein product: CATNVGAHTEAFF.

This chain connects TRBV29-1 to TRBJ2-5, with a tentative D call TRBD2 (6 bases). V was trimmed by 7 bases and J by 4 bases, leaving 16 bases between them. The CDR3 sequence is 13 residues long. Germline V lookup: CDR1 SQVTM, CDR2 ANQGSEA. As DNA, the CDR3 is TGCAGCGGCGGGGCGGGGTCTGGAGAGACCCAGTACTTC. Translation gives CSGGAGSGETQYF. The whole variable domain, remainder taken from reference TRBV29-1 and TRBJ2-5, is SAVISQKPSRDICQRGTSLTIQCQVDSQVTMMFWYRQQPGQSLTLIATANQGSEATYESGFVIDKFPISRPNLTFSTLTVSNMSPEDSSIYLCSGGAGSGETQYFGPGTRLLVL.

The chain uses TRBV2 and TRBJ2-7, with 7 positions matching TRBD2. V shed 0 bases, J shed 0 bases, and the junction held 2 bases outside the gene matches. The germline gives CDR1 SNHLY, CDR2 FYNNEI. This CDR3 is built from 15 residues. CDR3 nucleotides: TGTGCCAGCAGTGAAGCTGGGAGGGCCTCCTACGAGCAGTACTTC. Translating gives CASSEAGRASYEQYF.